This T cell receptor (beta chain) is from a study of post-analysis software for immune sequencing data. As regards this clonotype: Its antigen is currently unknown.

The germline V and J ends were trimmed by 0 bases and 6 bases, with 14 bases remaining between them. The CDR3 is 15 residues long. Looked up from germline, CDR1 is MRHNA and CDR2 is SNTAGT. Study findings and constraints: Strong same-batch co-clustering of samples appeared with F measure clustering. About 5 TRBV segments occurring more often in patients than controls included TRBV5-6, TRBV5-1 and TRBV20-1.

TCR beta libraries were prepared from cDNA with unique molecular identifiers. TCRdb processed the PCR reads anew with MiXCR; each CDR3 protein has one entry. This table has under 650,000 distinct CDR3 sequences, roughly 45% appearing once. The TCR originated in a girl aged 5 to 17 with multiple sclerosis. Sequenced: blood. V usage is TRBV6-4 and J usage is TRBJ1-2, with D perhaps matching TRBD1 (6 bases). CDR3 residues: CASSDSSRGGNGYTF. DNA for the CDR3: TGTGCCAGCAGTGACTCGAGTCGAGGGGGTAATGGCTACACCTTC.